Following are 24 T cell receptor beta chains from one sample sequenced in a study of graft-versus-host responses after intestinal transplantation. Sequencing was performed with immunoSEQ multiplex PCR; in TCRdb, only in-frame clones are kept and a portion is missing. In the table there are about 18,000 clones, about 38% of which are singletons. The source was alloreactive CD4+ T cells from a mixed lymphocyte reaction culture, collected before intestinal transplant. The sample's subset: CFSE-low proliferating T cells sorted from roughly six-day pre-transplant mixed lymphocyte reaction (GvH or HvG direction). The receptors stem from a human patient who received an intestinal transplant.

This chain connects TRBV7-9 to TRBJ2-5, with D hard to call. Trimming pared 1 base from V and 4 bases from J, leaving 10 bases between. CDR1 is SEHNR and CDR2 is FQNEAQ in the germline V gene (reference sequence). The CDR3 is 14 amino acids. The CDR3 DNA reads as TGTGCCAGCAGCTTAGGGGGTTATGTAGAGACCCAGTACTTC. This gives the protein CASSLGGYVETQYF.

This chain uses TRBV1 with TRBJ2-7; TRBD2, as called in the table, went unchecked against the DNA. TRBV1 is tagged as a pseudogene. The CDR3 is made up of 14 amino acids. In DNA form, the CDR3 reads TGCACCGCCCAAGGTAATCGACCCAGCGGCGAGCAGTACTTC. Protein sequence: CTAQGNRPSGEQYF.

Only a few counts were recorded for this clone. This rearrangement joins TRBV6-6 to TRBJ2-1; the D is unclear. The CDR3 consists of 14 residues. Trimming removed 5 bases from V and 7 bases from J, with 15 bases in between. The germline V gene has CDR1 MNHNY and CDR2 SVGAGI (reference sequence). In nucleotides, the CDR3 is TGTGCCAGCAGTCTAGTCCGGGCTAATAATGAGCAGTTCTTC. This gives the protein CASSLVRANNEQFF.

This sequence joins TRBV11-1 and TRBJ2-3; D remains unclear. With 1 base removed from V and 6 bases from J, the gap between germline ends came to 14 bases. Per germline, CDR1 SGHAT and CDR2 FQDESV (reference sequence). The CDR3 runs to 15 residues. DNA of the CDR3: TGTGCCAGCAGCTTAGGTGGCCTCCGAACGGATACGCAGTATTTT. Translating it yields CASSLGGLRTDTQYF.

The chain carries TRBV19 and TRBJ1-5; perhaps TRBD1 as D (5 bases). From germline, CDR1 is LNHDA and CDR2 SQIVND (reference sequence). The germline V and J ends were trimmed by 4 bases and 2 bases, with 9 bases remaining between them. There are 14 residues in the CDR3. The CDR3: CASSRQGGNQPQHF. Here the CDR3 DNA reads TGTGCCAGTAGTAGGCAGGGTGGCAATCAGCCCCAGCATTTT.

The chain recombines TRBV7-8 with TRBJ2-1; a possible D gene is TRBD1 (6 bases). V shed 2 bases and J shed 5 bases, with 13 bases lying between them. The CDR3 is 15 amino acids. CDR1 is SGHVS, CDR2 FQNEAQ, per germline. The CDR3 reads CASSLIGQLNNEQFF. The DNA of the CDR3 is TGTGCCAGCAGCTTAATAGGACAGCTCAACAATGAGCAGTTCTTC.

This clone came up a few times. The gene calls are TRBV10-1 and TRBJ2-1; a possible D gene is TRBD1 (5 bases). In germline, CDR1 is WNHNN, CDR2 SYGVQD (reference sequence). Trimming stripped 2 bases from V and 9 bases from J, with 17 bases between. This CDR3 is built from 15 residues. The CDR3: CASSETARPQGEQFF. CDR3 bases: TGCGCCAGCAGTGAGACGGCTAGACCGCAGGGTGAGCAGTTCTTC.

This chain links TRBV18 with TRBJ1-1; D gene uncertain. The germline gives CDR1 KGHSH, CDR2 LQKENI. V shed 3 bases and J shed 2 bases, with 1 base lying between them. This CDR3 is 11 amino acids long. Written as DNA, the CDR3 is TGTGCCAGCTCACCTAACACTGAAGCTTTCTTT. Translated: CASSPNTEAFF.

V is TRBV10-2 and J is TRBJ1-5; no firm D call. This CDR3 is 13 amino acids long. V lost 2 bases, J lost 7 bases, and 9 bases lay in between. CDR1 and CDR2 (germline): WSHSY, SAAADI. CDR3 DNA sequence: TGCGCCAGCAGTGAGCCGGGAGACCAGCCCCAGCATTTT. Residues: CASSEPGDQPQHF.

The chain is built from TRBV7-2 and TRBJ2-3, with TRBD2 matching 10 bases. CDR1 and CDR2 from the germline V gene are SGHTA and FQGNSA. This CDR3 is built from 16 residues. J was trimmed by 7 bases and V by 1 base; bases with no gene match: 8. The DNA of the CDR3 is TGTGCCAGCAGCTTAGATTTAGCGGGGGGTTCAAATACGCAGTATTTT. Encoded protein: CASSLDLAGGSNTQYF.

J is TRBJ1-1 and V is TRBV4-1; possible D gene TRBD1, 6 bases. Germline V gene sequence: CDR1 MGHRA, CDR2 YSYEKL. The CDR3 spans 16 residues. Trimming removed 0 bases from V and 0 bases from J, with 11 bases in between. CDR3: CASSQDPGDLNTEAFF. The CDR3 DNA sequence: TGCGCCAGCAGCCAAGATCCAGGGGATCTGAACACTGAAGCTTTCTTT.

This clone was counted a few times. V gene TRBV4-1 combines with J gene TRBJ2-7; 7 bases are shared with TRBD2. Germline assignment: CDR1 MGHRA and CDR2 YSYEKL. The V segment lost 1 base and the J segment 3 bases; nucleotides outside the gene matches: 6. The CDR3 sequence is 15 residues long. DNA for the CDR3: TGCGCCAGCAGCCAAGCTGAGCGGGGCTACTACGAGCAGTACTTC. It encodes CASSQAERGYYEQYF.

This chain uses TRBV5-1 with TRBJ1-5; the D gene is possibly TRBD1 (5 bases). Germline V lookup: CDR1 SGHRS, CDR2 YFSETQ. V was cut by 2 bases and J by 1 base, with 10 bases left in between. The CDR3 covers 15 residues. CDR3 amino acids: CASSFQGGSNQPQHF. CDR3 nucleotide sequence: TGCGCCAGCAGCTTCCAGGGAGGAAGCAATCAGCCCCAGCATTTT.

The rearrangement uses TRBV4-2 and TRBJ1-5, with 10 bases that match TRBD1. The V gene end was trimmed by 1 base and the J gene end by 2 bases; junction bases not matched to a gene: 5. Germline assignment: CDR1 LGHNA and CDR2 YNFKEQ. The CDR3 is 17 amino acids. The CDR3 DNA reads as TGTGCCAGCAGCCAAGCCCCGGGACAGGGGCGCAATCAGCCCCAGCATTTT. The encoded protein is CASSQAPGQGRNQPQHF.

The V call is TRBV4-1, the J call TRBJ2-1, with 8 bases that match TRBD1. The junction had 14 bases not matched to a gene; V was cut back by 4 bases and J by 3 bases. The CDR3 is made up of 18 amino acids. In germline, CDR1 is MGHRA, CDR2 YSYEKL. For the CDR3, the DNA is TGCGCCAGCAGCCCATACGCCCAAAGGACAGGGAACTACAATGAGCAGTTCTTC. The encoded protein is CASSPYAQRTGNYNEQFF.

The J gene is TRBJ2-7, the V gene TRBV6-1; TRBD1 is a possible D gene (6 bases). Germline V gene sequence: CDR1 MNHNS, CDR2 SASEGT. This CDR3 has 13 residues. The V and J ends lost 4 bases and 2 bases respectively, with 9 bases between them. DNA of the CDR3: TGTGCCAGCAGTGGACAGGTACCCTACGAGCAGTACTTC. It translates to CASSGQVPYEQYF.

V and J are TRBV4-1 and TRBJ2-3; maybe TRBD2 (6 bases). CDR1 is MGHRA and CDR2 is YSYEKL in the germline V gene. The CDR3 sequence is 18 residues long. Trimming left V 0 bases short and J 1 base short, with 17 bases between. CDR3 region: CASSQDPPRGSGTDTQYF. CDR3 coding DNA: TGCGCCAGCAGCCAAGATCCCCCGCGGGGTAGCGGCACAGATACGCAGTATTTT.

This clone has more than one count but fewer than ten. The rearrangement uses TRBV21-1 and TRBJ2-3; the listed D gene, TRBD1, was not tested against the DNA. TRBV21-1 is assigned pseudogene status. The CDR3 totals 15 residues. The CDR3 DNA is TGTGCCAGCAGCCCACGGGACAGGGTCACAGATACGCAGTATTTT. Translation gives CASSPRDRVTDTQYF.

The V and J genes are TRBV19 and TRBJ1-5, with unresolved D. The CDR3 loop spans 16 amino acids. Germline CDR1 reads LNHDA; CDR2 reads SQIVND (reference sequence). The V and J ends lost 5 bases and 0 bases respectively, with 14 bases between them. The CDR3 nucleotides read TGTGCCAGTAGTGGAGAAGGACCCTATAGCAATCAGCCCCAGCATTTT. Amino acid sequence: CASSGEGPYSNQPQHF.

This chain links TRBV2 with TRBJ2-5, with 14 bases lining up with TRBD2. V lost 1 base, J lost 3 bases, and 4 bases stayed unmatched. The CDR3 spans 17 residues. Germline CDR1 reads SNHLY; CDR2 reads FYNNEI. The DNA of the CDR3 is TGTGCCAGCAGTGAAGGGCGACTAGCGGGGGGGAAAGAGACCCAGTACTTC. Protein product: CASSEGRLAGGKETQYF.

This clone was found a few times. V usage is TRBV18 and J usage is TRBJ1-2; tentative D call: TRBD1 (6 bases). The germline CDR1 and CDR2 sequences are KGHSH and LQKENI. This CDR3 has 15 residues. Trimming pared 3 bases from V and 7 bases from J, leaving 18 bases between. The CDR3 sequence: CASSPGANPKLGYTF. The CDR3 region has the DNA TGTGCCAGCTCACCGGGGGCCAACCCTAAACTTGGCTACACCTTC.

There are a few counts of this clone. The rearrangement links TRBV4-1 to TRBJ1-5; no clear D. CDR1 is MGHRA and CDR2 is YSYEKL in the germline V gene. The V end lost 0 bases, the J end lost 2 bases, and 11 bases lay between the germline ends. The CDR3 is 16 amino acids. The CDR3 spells CASSQERSQRNQPQHF. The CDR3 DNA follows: TGCGCCAGCAGCCAAGAAAGATCGCAGCGCAATCAGCCCCAGCATTTT.

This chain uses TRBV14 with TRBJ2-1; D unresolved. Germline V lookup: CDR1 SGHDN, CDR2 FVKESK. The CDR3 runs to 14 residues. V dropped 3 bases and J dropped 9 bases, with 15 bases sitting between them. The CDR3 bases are TGTGCCAGCAGCCAGTCCTGGGTTCTAGGTGAGCAGTTCTTC. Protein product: CASSQSWVLGEQFF.

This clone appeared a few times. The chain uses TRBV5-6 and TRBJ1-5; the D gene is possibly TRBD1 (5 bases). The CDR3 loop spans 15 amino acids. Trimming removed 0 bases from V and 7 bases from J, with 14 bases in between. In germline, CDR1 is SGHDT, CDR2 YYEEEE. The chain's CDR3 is CASSLGPGRFQPQHF. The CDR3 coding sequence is TGTGCCAGCAGCTTGGGGCCAGGGAGGTTCCAGCCCCAGCATTTT.